Shown below are 21 T cell receptor beta chains from a single sample sequenced in a study of OX40 agonist ivuxolimab in advanced cancers. The method was immunoSEQ multiplex PCR; TCRdb's version includes in-frame clones alone and lacks a portion of them. The sample yields 100,000 to 150,000 clones, roughly 91% seen once. The source was CD4+ or CD8+ T cells sorted from blood, collected in a trial of the OX40 agonist ivuxolimab. These TCRs come from an adult with an advanced solid tumor such as melanoma, head and neck, liver or kidney cancer.

The rearrangement links TRBV29-1 to TRBJ2-7; 8 bases are shared with TRBD1. The CDR3 totals 16 residues. The V segment lost 1 base and the J segment 0 bases; nucleotides outside the gene matches: 8. Germline CDR1 and CDR2: SQVTM and ANQGSEA. CDR3 amino acids: CSVEGLWTGTSYEQYF. The CDR3 DNA reads as TGCAGCGTTGAAGGTCTTTGGACAGGGACCTCCTACGAGCAGTACTTC.

V gene TRBV7-9 combines with J gene TRBJ2-5; D ambiguous. Per the germline V gene, CDR1 is SEHNR and CDR2 is FQNEAQ (reference sequence). Trimming left V 3 bases short and J 2 bases short, with 4 bases between. This CDR3 comprises 12 residues. CDR3 sequence (DNA): TGTGCCAGCAGCTTGGCTCAAGAGACCCAGTACTTC. Translation gives CASSLAQETQYF.

V and J are TRBV25-1 and TRBJ2-5; possibly TRBD1 or TRBD2 for D (5 bases each). TRBJ2-7 matches the DNA end more closely, so the J call is doubtful. Germline CDR1 and CDR2: MGHDK and SYGVNS. The CDR3 runs 12 residues. The CDR3, as DNA: TGTGCCAGCAGTGAGGGGGATTACGAGCAGTACTTC. It is translated as CASSEGDYEQYF.

CDR3 DNA: TGTGCCAGCAGCCCCGGACAGGGGGCTGGGGAGACCCAGTACTTC. Translated, it gives CASSPGQGAGETQYF. The rearrangement links TRBV5-4 to TRBJ2-5, with 11 bases identical to TRBD1. With 4 bases clipped from V and 5 bases from J, the junction kept 7 bases outside the gene matches. This CDR3 region has 15 residues. The V gene's germline CDR1 is SGHNT and CDR2 YYREEE (reference sequence).

V gene TRBV5-1 combines with J gene TRBJ2-7; 9 positions agree with TRBD1. The V gene end was trimmed by 4 bases and the J gene end by 3 bases; junction bases not matched to a gene: 8. The CDR3 totals 15 residues. Per the germline V gene, CDR1 is SGHRS and CDR2 is YFSETQ. CDR3 DNA sequence: TGCGCCAGCAGCAGGGACAGGGAAGGGGACTACGAGCAGTACTTC. This encodes CASSRDREGDYEQYF.

The chain combines TRBV19 with TRBJ1-5, with D perhaps matching TRBD1 (6 bases). V was shortened by 8 bases and J by 7 bases, with 18 bases between the two germline ends. Germline assignment: CDR1 LNHDA and CDR2 SQIVND (reference sequence). CDR3 length: 14 amino acids. The CDR3 DNA follows: TGTGCCAGTGGGAACGGACAGATAGGGCAGCCCCAGCATTTT. Translating it yields CASGNGQIGQPQHF.

The gene calls are TRBV6-6 and TRBJ2-3; D is unclear. Germline V lookup: CDR1 MNHNY, CDR2 SVGAGI (reference sequence). This CDR3 comprises 13 residues. Trimming shortened V by 11 bases and J by 0 bases, and 12 bases separated the two germline ends. Here the CDR3 reads CAPADGSTDTQYF. In DNA form, the CDR3 reads TGTGCCCCCGCGGACGGCAGCACAGATACGCAGTATTTT.

The chain links TRBV28 to TRBJ1-2; D unresolved. Trimming left V 8 bases short and J 2 bases short, with 12 bases between. The CDR3 covers 13 residues. CDR1 is MDHEN, CDR2 SYDVKM, per germline. The chain's CDR3 is CASCRGDNYGYTF. The CDR3 DNA follows: TGTGCCAGCTGCAGAGGAGACAACTATGGCTACACCTTC.

The gene calls are TRBV6-5 and TRBJ2-7, with D hard to call. CDR1 and CDR2 (germline): MNHEY, SVGAGI. The CDR3 spans 14 residues. V was shortened by 0 bases and J by 1 base, with 7 bases between the two germline ends. The CDR3 sequence: CASSYSIQSYEQYF. CDR3 nucleotides: TGTGCCAGCAGTTACTCTATTCAGTCCTACGAGCAGTACTTC.

About this clone itself: The sample carries other DNA sequences with the same CDR3. The chain couples TRBV6-5 to TRBJ1-5; unclear D gene. The CDR3 runs 13 residues. Germline V gene sequence: CDR1 MNHEY, CDR2 SVGAGI. Trimming took 4 bases from V and 7 from J, leaving 11 bases between them. DNA of the CDR3: TGTGCCAGCAGTTTTAGTCGGCACCAGCCCCAGCATTTT. Its translation is CASSFSRHQPQHF.

The chain joins TRBV6-5 to TRBJ1-2; D is perhaps TRBD1 (6 bases). This CDR3 has 14 amino acids. V was pared by 2 bases and J by 1 base, with 8 bases between. Per germline, CDR1 MNHEY and CDR2 SVGAGI. Written as DNA, the CDR3 is TGTGCCAGCAGTTACGGGGGGCTTAACTATGGCTACACCTTC. It encodes CASSYGGLNYGYTF.

This clone was detected a few times. The rearrangement links TRBV4-2 to TRBJ2-1, with 11 bases identical to TRBD2. The CDR3 contains 15 residues. With V trimmed by 6 bases and J by 7 bases, 8 bases remained unmatched. Germline assignment: CDR1 LGHNA and CDR2 YNFKEQ. CDR3 sequence (DNA): TGTGCCAGCAGTCCGACTAGCGGGATAGGAAATGAGCAGTTCTTC. It codes for CASSPTSGIGNEQFF.

The gene calls are TRBV6-1 and TRBJ2-7; D is perhaps TRBD2 (5 bases). V was trimmed by 7 bases and J by 11 bases, leaving 18 bases between them. Germline V lookup: CDR1 MNHNS, CDR2 SASEGT. CDR3 size: 12 residues. CDR3 bases: TGTGCCAGCACCCCTGGCCGGGATCGGAAGTACTTC. As protein: CASTPGRDRKYF.

The chain joins TRBV28 to TRBJ2-7; D ambiguous. In germline, CDR1 is MDHEN, CDR2 SYDVKM. The CDR3 covers 15 residues. V lost 3 bases and J lost 4, with 16 bases in between. The CDR3 region has the DNA TGTGCCAGCAGTTTTCCGGGTCAGGCGCTTTACGAGCAGTACTTC. As protein: CASSFPGQALYEQYF.

The genes are TRBV4-3 and TRBJ2-6; unclear D gene. CDR3 size: 16 residues. Trimming took off 0 bases at V and 4 bases at J, with 10 bases between the two ends. CDR1 and CDR2 (germline): LGHNA, YSLEER. The CDR3 sequence: CASSQEVRSGANVLTF. CDR3 DNA: TGCGCCAGCAGCCAAGAAGTCCGTTCCGGGGCCAACGTCCTGACTTTC.

The rearrangement joins TRBV27 to TRBJ2-6, with TRBD1 identical over 8 bases. The junction had 12 bases not matched to a gene; V was cut back by 5 bases and J by 12 bases. CDR1 and CDR2 from the germline V gene are MNHEY and SMNVEV (reference sequence). This CDR3 has 15 residues. CDR3 sequence (DNA): TGTGCCAGCAGTAAGGACAGGGCCCGTGCTCGCGTCCTGACTTTC. Translating gives CASSKDRARARVLTF.

The rearrangement uses TRBV11-3 and TRBJ2-7; maybe TRBD2 (6 bases). From germline, CDR1 is SGHNT and CDR2 YENEEA. This CDR3 has 13 residues. V lost 7 bases, J lost 7 bases, and 17 bases lay in between. CDR3 coding DNA: TGTGCCAGCACCCTAGGGGTAGGAGGGGAGCAGTACTTC. Translation: CASTLGVGGEQYF.

The V gene is TRBV19, the J gene TRBJ2-2; the match to TRBD2 covers 10 bases. J lost 4 bases, V lost 3 bases, and 17 bases had no gene match. The CDR3 has 20 amino acids. From germline, CDR1 is LNHDA and CDR2 SQIVND (reference sequence). DNA of the CDR3: TGTGCCAGTAGTATTGCCCCTCGACTTACTAGCGGGAAGTTCACCGGGGAGCTGTTTTTT. It codes for CASSIAPRLTSGKFTGELFF.

The chain joins TRBV4-3 to TRBJ2-6, with 8 bases matching TRBD1. Germline V gene lookup returns CDR1 LGHNA and CDR2 YSLEER. V trimming: 1 base; J trimming: 0 bases; junction bases outside the gene matches: 2. The CDR3 is 17 amino acids. The CDR3 DNA reads as TGCGCCAGCAGCCAAGGGACAGGGAGCTCTGGGGCCAACGTCCTGACTTTC. Protein product: CASSQGTGSSGANVLTF.

The chain uses TRBV29-1 and TRBJ2-6; D is uncertain. The germline gives CDR1 SQVTM, CDR2 ANQGSEA. CDR3 length: 14 amino acids. Trimming pared 0 bases from V and 0 bases from J, leaving 3 bases between. The CDR3 bases are TGCAGCGTTGAAGACAGCTCTGGGGCCAACGTCCTGACTTTC. Amino acid sequence: CSVEDSSGANVLTF.

This clone was observed a handful of times. The V call is TRBV10-3, the J call TRBJ1-5; D ambiguous. V was cut by 6 bases and J by 2 bases, with 11 bases left in between. This CDR3 spans 14 amino acids. The germline V gene has CDR1 ENHRY and CDR2 SYGVKD. This CDR3 is CAIRPHGGNQPQHF. The CDR3 coding sequence is TGTGCCATCAGGCCCCACGGAGGCAATCAGCCCCAGCATTTT.